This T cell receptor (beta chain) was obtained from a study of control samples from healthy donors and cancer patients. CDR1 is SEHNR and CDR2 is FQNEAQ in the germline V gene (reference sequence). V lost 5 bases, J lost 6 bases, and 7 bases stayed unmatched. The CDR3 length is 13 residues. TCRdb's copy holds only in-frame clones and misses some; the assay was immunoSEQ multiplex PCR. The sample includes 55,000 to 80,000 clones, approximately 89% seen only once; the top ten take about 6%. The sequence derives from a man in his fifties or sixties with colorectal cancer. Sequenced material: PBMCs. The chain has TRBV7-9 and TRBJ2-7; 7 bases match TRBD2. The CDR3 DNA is TGTGCCAGCAGCCCGGGGGAGGGTACCGAGCAGTACTTC. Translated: CASSPGEGTEQYF.